The rows below give T cell receptor beta chains drawn from one sample of a study of response to subunit inactivated influenza vaccine. TCRdb ran MiXCR on the RT-PCR reads and lists one entry per CDR3 protein. The profile shows some 600,000 distinct CDR3 sequences, approximately 15% of them singletons. The sequenced sample was PBMCs from blood, obtained less than 15 days before vaccination. These TCRs come from a man aged 50 to 60 who received an inactivated influenza vaccine. Each CDR3 is given with its conserved first and last residue. D genes are given only for firm matches. Size is stated for part of the rows, as once, few or many counts, or as a class when the clone is expanded.

clone_size d_call j_call v_call cdr3_nt cdr3_aa
many TRBD2 TRBJ2-1 TRBV10-3 TGTGCCATCACCAGCGGGAGAAGTTATGAGCAGTTCTTC CAITSGRSYEQFF
. . TRBJ2-7 TRBV27 TGTGCCAGCAGTTTAGGTCCGGACTCCTACGAGCAGTACTTC CASSLGPDSYEQYF
many . TRBJ2-5 TRBV25-1 TGTGCCAGCAGTATCTCAGGGAAGGAGACCCAGTACTTC CASSISGKETQYF
. TRBD1 TRBJ2-1 TRBV12-3/TRBV12-4 TGTGCCAGCAGGTCCGACAGGGAACGGTTGAATGAGCAGTTCTTC CASRSDRERLNEQFF
. . TRBJ2-1 TRBV6-2/TRBV6-3 TGTGCCAGCAGTCCCCACGGAGGGAAGTACAATGAGCAGTTCTTC CASSPHGGKYNEQFF
. . TRBJ2-1 TRBV12-3/TRBV12-4 TGTGCCAGCAGTGAAACAGGTCCCCCCTACAATGAGCAGTTCTTC CASSETGPPYNEQFF
many TRBD2 TRBJ2-1 TRBV10-3 TGTGCCATCAGTGACGTAGCGGGAGGGGGCAATGAGCAGTTCTTC CAISDVAGGGNEQFF
. . TRBJ1-2 TRBV11-2 TGTGCCAGCAGCTTAGGGCCATCCGCCGGGGGCTATGGCTACACCTTC CASSLGPSAGGYGYTF
many . TRBJ2-7 TRBV10-3 TGTGCCATCATGCAGCCCTCATCCTACGAGCAGTACTTC CAIMQPSSYEQYF
few TRBD2 TRBJ2-5 TRBV18 TGTGCCAGCTCACCCATGACTAGCGGGTCTCTAGAGACCCAGTACTTC CASSPMTSGSLETQYF
. . TRBJ2-7 TRBV7-8 TGTGCCAGCAGCTTAGGAAGAAGGAAGGGAAACTACGAGCAGTACTTC CASSLGRRKGNYEQYF
. . TRBJ2-1 TRBV7-8 TGTGCCAGCAGCCCCCGTCGTGTCCCGCGAGGTAATGAGCAGTTCTTC CASSPRRVPRGNEQFF
few . TRBJ2-2 TRBV11-2 TGTGCCAGCAGCTTAGATCCCATCCCCACCGGGGAGCTGTTTTTT CASSLDPIPTGELFF
. TRBD2 TRBJ2-7 TRBV4-3 TGCGCCAGCAGCCAAGGAGCTAGCGGGGGGGTTACCTCCTACGAGCAGTACTTC CASSQGASGGVTSYEQYF
few . TRBJ1-6 TRBV7-9 TGTGCCAGCAGCTTAGTAGGGAATGGATCACCCCTCCACTTT CASSLVGNGSPLHF
. TRBD1 TRBJ1-1 TRBV20-1 TGCAGTGCTAGTGGCGGACAGGGGGTGGGGGACACTGAAGCTTTCTTT CSASGGQGVGDTEAFF
few TRBD2 TRBJ2-3 TRBV15 TGTGCCACCAGCAGTGCCCCCCCTAGCGGGATCACAGATACGCAGTATTTT CATSSAPPSGITDTQYF
few TRBD2 TRBJ2-7 TRBV7-2 TGTGCCAGCAGCTCCAGCGGGAACTCCTACGAGCAGTACTTC CASSSSGNSYEQYF
many TRBD1 TRBJ2-2 TRBV6-2/TRBV6-3 TGTGCCAGCAACCAGGACAGGCCAAACACCGGGGAGCTGTTTTTT CASNQDRPNTGELFF
. . TRBJ2-2 TRBV6-5 TGTGCCAGCAGTTACTCGAGGACAGCGAACACCGGGGAGCTGTTTTTT CASSYSRTANTGELFF
few TRBD2 TRBJ2-2 TRBV19 TGTGCCACCCCGACGCAGGCTAGCGGGGGGGCCGATATACTCACCGGGGAGCTGTTTTTT CATPTQASGGADILTGELFF
many . TRBJ2-3 TRBV13 TGTGCCAGCAGCTTTACCGGCGTAGATACGCAGTATTTT CASSFTGVDTQYF
few TRBD1 TRBJ2-1 TRBV2 TGTGCCAGCAGCGGTGGCAGGGGGAAGGAGCAGTTCTTC CASSGGRGKEQFF
few TRBD2 TRBJ2-3 TRBV20-1 TGCAGTGCTAGAGATTGGACTAGCGGGAGTCGGGGTTCGATCGCAGATACGCAGTATTTT CSARDWTSGSRGSIADTQYF
few TRBD2 TRBJ2-3 TRBV7-9 TGTGCCAGCAGCTCGCTACTAGCGGGATCCACAGATACGCAGTATTTT CASSSLLAGSTDTQYF
many . TRBJ2-1 TRBV11-2 TGTGCCAGCAGCTTAGGTGGTAGCCGGAATGAGCAGTTCTTC CASSLGGSRNEQFF
. TRBD2 TRBJ2-3 TRBV5-1 TGCGCCAGCAGTTCCCAAAGCGGGGGGCGCACAGATACGCAGTATTTT CASSSQSGGRTDTQYF
. . TRBJ1-2 TRBV27 TGTGCCAGCAGTTTTGGCGCGACAGGTGTCTATGGCTACACCTTC CASSFGATGVYGYTF
few . TRBJ1-1 TRBV7-3 TGTGCCAGCAGCTTATTGGAGCGGGCTAACACTGAAGCTTTCTTT CASSLLERANTEAFF
. TRBD2 TRBJ2-3 TRBV6-4 TGTGCCAGCAGTGAAGGGAGCGGGGCCACAGATACGCAGTATTTT CASSEGSGATDTQYF
few . TRBJ1-2 TRBV12-3/TRBV12-4 TGTGCCAGCAGTCCCCAAGGTCCGCCCGCCTCGTATGGCTACACCTTC CASSPQGPPASYGYTF
. . TRBJ1-1 TRBV20-1 TGCAGTGCTCGGGCGGCGGGTAACCCAGCTTTCTTT CSARAAGNPAFF
many TRBD1 TRBJ2-1 TRBV12-3/TRBV12-4 TGTGCCAGCAGTCCGGGACAGGGTTATTACAATGAGCAGTTCTTC CASSPGQGYYNEQFF
. . TRBJ1-5 TRBV11-2 TGTGCCAGCAGCTTTGACAGGTCCCAGCCCCAGCATTTT CASSFDRSQPQHF
few . TRBJ1-1 TRBV5-4 TGTGCCAGCAGCTTGAGGGCGGGGAACACTGAAGCTTTCTTT CASSLRAGNTEAFF
few TRBD1 TRBJ1-6 TRBV11-1 TGTGCCAGCAGCTTAGGGCGGGACAGGTTTTTCAGCTCCTATAATTCACCCCTCCACTTT CASSLGRDRFFSSYNSPLHF
few TRBD2 TRBJ2-7 TRBV12-3/TRBV12-4 TGTGCCAGCAGGCCGGGACTAGCGGGGACCCACGAGCAGTACTTC CASRPGLAGTHEQYF
few . TRBJ1-1 TRBV4-1 TGCGCCAGCAGCCAAGAGATGGGTAGAACTGAAGCTTTCTTT CASSQEMGRTEAFF
few TRBD2 TRBJ2-7 TRBV27 TGTGCCAGCCGAGGACTAGCGGGGGGTTACGAGCAGTACTTC CASRGLAGGYEQYF
. . TRBJ1-5 TRBV18 TGTGCCAGCTCACCGGGCGCCGGAGCAAAAGAGCCCCAGCATTTT CASSPGAGAKEPQHF
. . TRBJ2-2 TRBV5-1 TGCGCCAGCAGGACGGGGGCGAACACCGGGGAGCTGTTTTTT CASRTGANTGELFF
. . TRBJ2-4 TRBV6-1 TGTGCCAGCAGTCCCCCGGGCGGGCCACTAGCCAAAAACATTCAGTACTTC CASSPPGGPLAKNIQYF
few . TRBJ2-5 TRBV20-1 TGCAGTGCTAGAGATCGCCCGGGTGCCCAAGAGACCCAGTACTTC CSARDRPGAQETQYF
many . TRBJ1-6 TRBV7-2 TGTGCCAGCAGCTTAGAGGGGAATTCACCCCTCCACTTT CASSLEGNSPLHF
. . TRBJ2-7 TRBV7-2 TGTGCCAGCAGCTTAGTAACAGCACCTGAATACGAGCAGTACTTC CASSLVTAPEYEQYF
. TRBD2 TRBJ2-1 TRBV6-2/TRBV6-3 TGTGCCAGCAGTTCTTGGACTAGCGGGGGTTCCTACAATGAGCAGTTCTTC CASSSWTSGGSYNEQFF
. . TRBJ2-7 TRBV7-9 TGTGCCAGCAGCTTATTGACCGGGACCTTAGGCTACGAGCAGTACTTC CASSLLTGTLGYEQYF
many . TRBJ2-3 TRBV11-2 TGTGCCAGCAGCTTAGACCAGATCAGGGACTTCTGGACAGATACGCAGTATTTT CASSLDQIRDFWTDTQYF
. . TRBJ2-1 TRBV7-3 TGTGCCAGCAGCTTAGGTTCAGCGGGCTACAATGAGCAGTTCTTC CASSLGSAGYNEQFF
. TRBD2 TRBJ2-1 TRBV28 TGTGCCAGCAGTCCATACACCGGGACTAGCGGGAGAAATGAGCAGTTCTTC CASSPYTGTSGRNEQFF
few . TRBJ2-5 TRBV7-8 TGTGCCAGCAGCTTAATGTCAGCAAAACAGTACTTC CASSLMSAKQYF
. TRBD1 TRBJ1-1 TRBV6-5 TGTGCCAGCAGCGCAGGGGGGCATGCTTTCTTT CASSAGGHAFF
few . TRBJ2-1 TRBV5-5 TGTGCCAGCAGCGTTGACCCACTCAATGAGCAGTTCTTC CASSVDPLNEQFF
few . TRBJ1-2 TRBV20-1 TGCAGTGCTAGCCCTCCCGGGGGTTTCTATGGCTACACCTTC CSASPPGGFYGYTF
few . TRBJ1-3 TRBV4-2 TGTGCCAGCAGCATGGCACCCGACTCTGGAAACACCATATATTTT CASSMAPDSGNTIYF
few TRBD1 TRBJ2-3 TRBV27 TGTGCCAGCAGTGCGACAGGGGGCCTGGTCACAGATACGCAGTATTTT CASSATGGLVTDTQYF
. . TRBJ2-7 TRBV10-2 TGCGCCAGCAGTGAGTCGGGGCAGCCCCCCTACGAGCAGTACTTC CASSESGQPPYEQYF
few TRBD1 TRBJ2-1 TRBV7-2 TGTGCCAGCAGCCAACAGTGGGGACAGAATTACAATGAGCAGTTCTTC CASSQQWGQNYNEQFF
many . TRBJ1-6 TRBV6-5 TGTGCCAGCACGCCCGGGGGTCCACCCCTCCACTTT CASTPGGPPLHF
few TRBD1 TRBJ2-3 TRBV10-3 TGTGCCATCAGGAAGACAGGGGCCGGCACAGATACGCAGTATTTT CAIRKTGAGTDTQYF